This is a list of T cell receptor beta chains from one sample in a study of blood T cell repertoires in COVID-19. Assay: immunoSEQ multiplex PCR; the TCRdb copy retains only in-frame clones and omits some. This table holds 75,000 to 90,000 clones, under 80% found once. The sequenced material came from peripheral blood. All receptors come from a man aged 55 to 70 with COVID-19, enrolled during active disease. Both conserved end residues are trimmed from each CDR3. Each record gives: J gene, V gene, CDR3 protein.

J gene: TRBJ2-3; V gene: TRBV15; CDR3 protein: ATSVERGDTQY
J gene: TRBJ1-1; V gene: TRBV3-1/TRBV3-2; CDR3 protein: ASSQGPGRNTEAF
J gene: TRBJ2-5; V gene: TRBV10-3; CDR3 protein: AISVLAGAASETQY
J gene: TRBJ2-5; V gene: TRBV5-1; CDR3 protein: ASSFGGGQETQY
J gene: TRBJ2-7; V gene: TRBV18; CDR3 protein: ASSPPLEVLEQY
J gene: TRBJ2-1; V gene: TRBV6-6; CDR3 protein: ASSPSLGALRSYNEQF
J gene: TRBJ2-7; V gene: TRBV7-8; CDR3 protein: ASSLELGRYEQY
J gene: TRBJ2-7; V gene: TRBV28; CDR3 protein: ASSPSTSGEYEQY
J gene: TRBJ2-3; V gene: TRBV19; CDR3 protein: ASSTGVGPTDTQY
J gene: TRBJ1-4; V gene: TRBV14; CDR3 protein: ASSPAGGGREKLF
J gene: TRBJ2-5; V gene: TRBV14; CDR3 protein: ASSQYGGVNQETQY
J gene: TRBJ1-2; V gene: TRBV7-8; CDR3 protein: ASTDAGETYGYT
J gene: TRBJ1-4; V gene: TRBV10-3; CDR3 protein: AISESPGDEKLF
J gene: TRBJ1-6; V gene: TRBV25-1; CDR3 protein: ASSDPGGSPLH
J gene: TRBJ1-3; V gene: TRBV5-4; CDR3 protein: ASSFLGGSDTIY
J gene: TRBJ2-1; V gene: TRBV19; CDR3 protein: ASTPTGLYYNEQF
J gene: TRBJ2-3; V gene: TRBV5-4; CDR3 protein: ASSLRAQGSTDTQY
J gene: TRBJ1-4; V gene: TRBV19; CDR3 protein: ASSLGGQRNEKLF
J gene: TRBJ1-3; V gene: TRBV25-1; CDR3 protein: ASSVGSSGNTIY
J gene: TRBJ1-4; V gene: TRBV5-1; CDR3 protein: ASSFQSGNEKLF
J gene: TRBJ1-4; V gene: TRBV5-1; CDR3 protein: ASSFRTGGEKLF
J gene: TRBJ1-3; V gene: TRBV3-1/TRBV3-2; CDR3 protein: ASSQVTVGNTIY
J gene: TRBJ2-1; V gene: TRBV19; CDR3 protein: ASSIVVGGSGRAGEQF
J gene: TRBJ2-2; V gene: TRBV9; CDR3 protein: ASSVVVSGGTGELF
J gene: TRBJ1-2; V gene: TRBV3-1/TRBV3-2; CDR3 protein: ASSHKWIRGRSYGYT
J gene: TRBJ2-2; V gene: TRBV5-1; CDR3 protein: ASSPLGSGGIGTGELF
J gene: TRBJ1-2; V gene: TRBV7-9; CDR3 protein: ASSRTAGGTTGYGYT
J gene: TRBJ1-3; V gene: TRBV5-1; CDR3 protein: ASSLGGRSGNTIY
J gene: TRBJ2-2; V gene: TRBV14; CDR3 protein: ASSPLTGFGELF
J gene: TRBJ1-2; V gene: TRBV2; CDR3 protein: ASSARDRGRKGYT
J gene: TRBJ1-5; V gene: TRBV5-3; CDR3 protein: ARSLGQGAQQPQH
J gene: TRBJ1-5; V gene: TRBV7-2; CDR3 protein: ASSPDFRAAGNQPQH
J gene: TRBJ2-3; V gene: TRBV5-5; CDR3 protein: ARCLGGGGRALPGY